The T cell receptor (beta chain) described here comes from a study of sequential checkpoint blockade in melanoma. Study details: Both treatment sequences were followed by maintenance nivolumab.

The table came from immunoSEQ multiplex PCR; TCRdb's copy has only in-frame clones and leaves some out. This sample has roughly 30,000 clones, with 83% found just once. This clone turned up a few times. V was trimmed by 5 bases and J by 2 bases, leaving 15 bases between them. In germline, CDR1 is MNHNS, CDR2 SASEGT. The CDR3 totals 15 residues. Treatment indicated: randomized to nivolumab then ipilimumab (arm A) or the reverse (arm B). Patients had received no earlier DNA-damaging chemotherapy. From thawed PBMCs, live CD3+CD8+ cells negative for CD19 and CD56 were sorted. The rearrangement joins TRBV6-1 to TRBJ1-2; unclear D gene. This receptor was identified in a human donor with melanoma. The source was CD8+ T cells sorted from blood (inferred from file names), collected from a patient given nivolumab and ipilimumab in sequence. The CDR3 DNA sequence: TGTGCCAGCAGTCAAAATCCCGAGCCGAACTATGGCTACACCTTC. This encodes CASSQNPEPNYGYTF.